A selection of T cell receptor beta chains follows, all from one sample in a study of blood T cells in healthy people across ages. TCRdb re-analysed the 5' RACE reads in MiXCR, keeping a single row per CDR3 protein. The sample has fewer than 2 million distinct CDR3 sequences; about two fifths are singletons. The sample taken for sequencing was blood. The origin of the receptors is a human donor in good health. CDR3s include the opening cysteine and the closing phenylalanine or tryptophan. D genes are given only for firm matches. Clone size is given for some rows only: seen once, a few or many times, or a class if the clone is expanded.

TRBJ2-1 TRBV7-2 . . CASSFDVSPYNEQFF TGTGCCAGCAGCTTTGACGTGTCTCCCTACAATGAGCAGTTCTTC
TRBJ1-2 TRBV7-9 . many CASRYAGNYGYTF TGTGCCAGCAGATATGCGGGGAACTATGGCTACACCTTC
TRBJ1-3 TRBV7-2 . once CASSLPIESSGNTIYF TGTGCCAGCAGCTTACCGATAGAGAGCTCTGGAAACACCATATATTTT
TRBJ1-1 TRBV3-1 . few CATTAVENTEAFF TGTGCCACAACAGCAGTGGAGAACACTGAAGCTTTCTTT
TRBJ2-1 TRBV6-2/TRBV6-3 . . CASSYRRNRDNEQFF TGTGCCAGCAGTTACCGAAGGAACAGAGACAATGAGCAGTTCTTC
TRBJ2-7 TRBV12-3/TRBV12-4 . . CASSTGYFDEQYF TGTGCCAGCAGTACAGGGTATTTCGACGAGCAGTACTTC
TRBJ2-3 TRBV20-1 TRBD1 . CSAPGTGDNAQYF TGCAGTGCTCCCGGGACAGGGGACAACGCCCAGTATTTT
TRBJ2-1 TRBV7-8 . . CASSLDLETYNEQFF TGTGCCAGCAGCTTAGACCTAGAAACCTACAATGAGCAGTTCTTC
TRBJ1-2 TRBV7-2 TRBD1 few CASSHRTGGFPSNYGYTF TGTGCCAGCAGCCACCGGACAGGGGGCTTCCCTTCTAACTATGGCTACACCTTC
TRBJ2-1 TRBV7-9 TRBD2 . CSSSSGLAGGLEQFF TGTTCCAGCAGCTCCGGACTAGCGGGGGGGCTTGAGCAGTTCTTC
TRBJ2-1 TRBV11-2 TRBD1 few CASRFGQGALNEQFF TGTGCCAGCAGGTTTGGACAGGGGGCCTTGAATGAGCAGTTCTTC
TRBJ1-2 TRBV6-5 . few CATSDRIYGYTF TGTGCCACTTCGGACCGGATCTATGGCTACACCTTC
TRBJ2-2 TRBV29-1 . few CSAGTPPGELFF TGCAGCGCCGGGACACCGCCCGGGGAGCTGTTTTTT
TRBJ1-3 TRBV4-3 . . CASSQGSVGAQELGNTIYF TGCGCCAGCAGCCAGGGGTCAGTTGGAGCACAGGAACTTGGAAACACCATATATTTT
TRBJ1-6 TRBV6-2/TRBV6-3 TRBD1 . CASSYLGQRNSPLHF TGTGCCAGCAGTTACCTGGGACAGAGGAATTCACCCCTCCACTTT